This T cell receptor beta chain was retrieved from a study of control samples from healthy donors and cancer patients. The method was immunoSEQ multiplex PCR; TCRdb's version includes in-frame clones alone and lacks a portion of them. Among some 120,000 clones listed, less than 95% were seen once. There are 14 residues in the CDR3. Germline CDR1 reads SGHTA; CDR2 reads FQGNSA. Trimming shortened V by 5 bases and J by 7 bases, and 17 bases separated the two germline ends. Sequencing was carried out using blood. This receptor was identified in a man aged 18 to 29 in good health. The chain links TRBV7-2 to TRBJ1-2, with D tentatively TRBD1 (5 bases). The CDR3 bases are TGTGCCAGCAGCGCCCGTCCGGGGGAAGGTGGCTACACCTTC. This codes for CASSARPGEGGYTF. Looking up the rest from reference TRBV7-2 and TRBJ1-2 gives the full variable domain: GAGVSQSPSNKVTEKGKDVELRCDPISGHTALYWYRQSLGQGLEFLIYFQGNSAPDKSGLPSDRFSAERTGGSVSTLTIQRTQQEDSAVYLCASSARPGEGGYTFGSGTRLTVV.